These T cell receptor beta chains were read from a single sample in a study of CD8+CD57+ T cells in acquired aplastic anemia. Via MiXCR, TCRdb re-called the reads, giving one row per CDR3 protein. The sample includes about 160,000 distinct CDR3 sequences, about two thirds seen only once; the top ten take approximately 42%. The sequencing sample was made of sorted CD4+, CD8+, or CD8+CD57+ T cells (not recorded which) from PBMCs. The receptors stem from a human donor with aplastic anemia. CDR3s include the opening cysteine and the closing phenylalanine or tryptophan. Fields, in order: V gene, clone size, J gene, D gene, CDR3 DNA, CDR3 protein. D genes are given only for firm matches. Expanded clones are given a class, and other clones once, few, many or no size at all.

>TRBV20-1|.|TRBJ1-5|.
TGCAGTGCTAGCGACATTGGGGGAGGACAGCCCCAGCATTTT
CSASDIGGGQPQHF
>TRBV5-1|.|TRBJ2-3|TRBD2
TGCGCCAGCAGCTCCGGGACTAGCGGGAGTAAGGGCACAGATACGCAGTATTTT
CASSSGTSGSKGTDTQYF
>TRBV11-2|.|TRBJ1-2|.
TGTGCCAGCAGCTTAGTAACGGATTGGTGGGTTCCTGGCTACACCTTC
CASSLVTDWWVPGYTF
>TRBV2|.|TRBJ2-7|.
TGTGCCAGTCCCAGGGGTTACGAGCAGTACTTC
CASPRGYEQYF
>TRBV20-1|.|TRBJ2-7|TRBD2
TGCAGTGCTAGAGATGAGTCTAGCGGGGGACTCCGCTTGGACGAGCAGTACTTC
CSARDESSGGLRLDEQYF
>TRBV20-1|.|TRBJ1-4|TRBD1
TGCAGTGCTGGGAAGGGACAGGAAGGAGAAAAACTGTTTTTT
CSAGKGQEGEKLFF
>TRBV6-4|few|TRBJ1-2|.
TGTGCCAGCAGTTACCCCAGTTTATATGGCTACACCTTC
CASSYPSLYGYTF
>TRBV19|once|TRBJ2-5|.
TGTGCCAGTAGTATTGAGAGGGGTCAGACCCAGTACTTC
CASSIERGQTQYF
>TRBV2|once|TRBJ1-2|.
TGTGCCAGCAGTGAAACTAGCGGGGGAAATCATGGCTACACCTTC
CASSETSGGNHGYTF
>TRBV9|.|TRBJ2-1|TRBD2
TGTGCCAGCAGCTCCCCGGGACTAGCGGGATACAATGAGCAGTTCTTC
CASSSPGLAGYNEQFF
>TRBV19|.|TRBJ2-7|.
TGTGCCAGTAGTATTCGCAGGGCCAGCTCCTACGAGCAGTACTTC
CASSIRRASSYEQYF
>TRBV20-1|few|TRBJ2-5|TRBD1
TGCAGTGCTAGATGGCAGGGGGCTGAAAAGACCCAGTACTTC
CSARWQGAEKTQYF
>TRBV24-1|.|TRBJ1-2|.
TGTGCCACCAGTGACCAGGGGTTTCTGGGCTACACCTTC
CATSDQGFLGYTF
>TRBV7-9|.|TRBJ1-1|TRBD1
TGTGCCAGCAGCGTACAGGGGACCACTGAAGCTTTCTTT
CASSVQGTTEAFF
>TRBV12-3/TRBV12-4|many|TRBJ2-4|TRBD1
TGTGCCAGCAGTACCACCGGGACAGATAAAAACATTCAGTACTTC
CASSTTGTDKNIQYF
>TRBV7-3|few|TRBJ2-2|.
TGTGCCAGCAGCCAAGGACAGAACACCGGGGAGCTGTTTTTT
CASSQGQNTGELFF
>TRBV6-4|medium-sized|TRBJ2-3|.
TGTGCCAGCAGTGACTCGAGGGGGGACAGAGAAGATACGCAGTATTTT
CASSDSRGDREDTQYF
>TRBV25-1|.|TRBJ2-1|TRBD2
TGTGCCAGCAGTGCTCTAGCGGGGGTCCACAATGAGCAGTTCTTC
CASSALAGVHNEQFF
>TRBV25-1|few|TRBJ2-3|TRBD2
TGTGCCAGCAGTGATCCAAGCGGGAGGGCCCCAGATACGCAGTATTTT
CASSDPSGRAPDTQYF
>TRBV13|.|TRBJ2-5|.
TGTGCCAGCAGCCCCCTTTGGACAGGTCGGGAGGCGACCCAGTACTTC
CASSPLWTGREATQYF
>TRBV19|once|TRBJ2-2|TRBD1
TGTGCCAGTAGTGCCCGGACAGGGGATGGGAGTGGAAGAACCGGGGAGCTGTTTTTT
CASSARTGDGSGRTGELFF
>TRBV12-3/TRBV12-4|.|TRBJ2-2|.
TGTGCCAGCAGTTCCCCCATGAGCACCGGGGAGCTGTTTTTT
CASSSPMSTGELFF
>TRBV6-5|.|TRBJ1-1|.
TGTGCCAGCAGCCTAGTTAGTAACACTGAAGCTTTCTTT
CASSLVSNTEAFF
>TRBV7-9|.|TRBJ1-2|.
TGTGCCAGCAGCCCTGTTCAGGGGACGCCCTATGGCTACACCTTC
CASSPVQGTPYGYTF
>TRBV4-1|few|TRBJ1-4|.
TGCGCCAGCAGCCAAGATTTGGGACAAAGTTATGAAAAACTGTTTTTT
CASSQDLGQSYEKLFF
>TRBV7-9|few|TRBJ2-5|.
TGTGCCAGCAGCTTAGGGATGGAGACCCAGTACTTC
CASSLGMETQYF
>TRBV7-3|once|TRBJ2-5|TRBD1
TGTGCCAGCAGCTTAAATAGGGGGCCAGGGGAGACCCAGTACTTC
CASSLNRGPGETQYF
>TRBV5-1|.|TRBJ1-6|.
TGCGCCAGCAGCATACGACTTGACTCCTATAATTCACCCCTCCACTTT
CASSIRLDSYNSPLHF
>TRBV7-9|.|TRBJ2-1|.
TGTGCCAGCAGCTTGGGGGCAGGGATAAGAGAGCAGTTCTTC
CASSLGAGIREQFF
>TRBV7-3|.|TRBJ2-2|TRBD2
TGTGCCAGCAGCTTAGGCGGGGGTACCGGGGAGCTGTTTTTT
CASSLGGGTGELFF
>TRBV7-6|.|TRBJ2-6|.
TGTGCCAGCAGCTTGGGGGAGGAGGGCTCTGGGGCCAACGTCCTGACTTTC
CASSLGEEGSGANVLTF
>TRBV14|.|TRBJ2-1|.
TGTGCCAGCAGCCAAACCCCCTCCTACAATGAGCAGTTCTTC
CASSQTPSYNEQFF
>TRBV15|.|TRBJ2-1|.
TGTGCCACCAGCGGAGGGACGAGCTCCTACAATGAGCAGTTCTTC
CATSGGTSSYNEQFF